The rows below give T cell receptor beta chains drawn from one sample of a study of cytomegalovirus exposure and HLA in healthy donors. Produced via immunoSEQ multiplex PCR; TCRdb's table is partial and in-frame only. The sample data list 45,000 or so clones. What was sequenced was PBMCs. These receptors were obtained from a male donor in good health and CMV-seronegative. Both conserved end residues are trimmed from each CDR3. D genes are given only for firm matches.

V gene	J gene	D gene	CDR3 protein
TRBV18	TRBJ2-7	-	ASSPTRLYYEQY
TRBV18	TRBJ2-2	TRBD2	TSSPRGSGVNTGELF
TRBV7-8	TRBJ2-7	-	ASSLAPGVYEQY
TRBV4-1	-	-	ASSQQVPVYEQY
TRBV27	TRBJ2-7	TRBD1	ASSAPGQGRNEQY
TRBV6-5	TRBJ1-4	TRBD1	ASRRQGAGEKLF
TRBV7-2	TRBJ1-1	TRBD1	ASSNYLDREAF
TRBV18	TRBJ2-7	-	ASSPTDIDNAYEQY
TRBV30	TRBJ2-5	-	AWGGDYQETQY
TRBV4-3	TRBJ2-7	-	ASSPHVGGSTPYEQY
TRBV30	TRBJ2-3	TRBD2	AWTSGSGTDTQY
TRBV10-1	TRBJ2-1	TRBD2	ASSGPSGRVSIYEQF
TRBV30	TRBJ2-5	-	AWSVRVRETQY
TRBV6-5	TRBJ2-7	-	ASSHHTAENEQY
TRBV11-2	TRBJ2-2	-	ASSALSGLRGELF
TRBV13	TRBJ2-3	-	ASTSGTDTQY
TRBV4-1	TRBJ1-2	-	ASSPVDSGYGYT
TRBV11-2	TRBJ2-7	-	ASSTPGDGYEQY
TRBV5-6	TRBJ1-5	-	ASSFGQVNQPQH
TRBV9	TRBJ2-6	-	ASSPVSGANVLT
TRBV19	TRBJ2-5	TRBD2	ASSIGTSQETQY
TRBV7-2	TRBJ2-3	-	ASSLLRGDTQY
TRBV28	TRBJ2-2	TRBD2	ASSLQREGLTGELF
TRBV19	TRBJ2-7	TRBD1	ASTLSDRGGHEQY
TRBV18	TRBJ2-7	TRBD2	ASTPGTSVYEQY
TRBV28	TRBJ2-7	TRBD2	ASSSRTSGRSYEQY
TRBV5-1	TRBJ2-5	-	ASSSTETQY
TRBV4-3	TRBJ1-4	-	ASSQDVRLGEKLF
TRBV25-1	TRBJ1-2	-	ASSEAGQATYGYT
TRBV10-2	TRBJ2-5	TRBD2	ASSDGTRIEETQY
TRBV19	TRBJ2-5	-	ASSIPPRGGRIETQY
TRBV15	TRBJ1-4	-	ATSRTATNEKLF
TRBV25-1	TRBJ2-3	-	ASTPSSGLADTQY
TRBV4-1	TRBJ2-3	-	ASRRLPSTDTQY
TRBV28	TRBJ1-5	-	ASSSRGRGGNQPQH
TRBV27	TRBJ2-5	-	ASRPTGMQTQY
TRBV6-7	TRBJ1-1	-	ASSLRQYTEAF
TRBV6-6	TRBJ1-2	-	VIGGDFYGYT
TRBV20-1	TRBJ2-1	TRBD2	SETSVNEQF
TRBV4-1	TRBJ2-7	-	ASSQALKRSYEQY
TRBV29-1	TRBJ1-2	-	SVGGEGVSGYT
TRBV7-7	-	TRBD1	ASSSPGQGTPYEQY
TRBV29-1	TRBJ2-4	-	SVEDWPENIQY
TRBV19	TRBJ2-7	TRBD2	ASSAREALKYEQY
TRBV5-4	TRBJ2-2	-	ASSSSGVQGSFTGELF
TRBV11-2	TRBJ2-7	TRBD1	ASSLTGGGVVGEQY
TRBV4-2	TRBJ2-5	TRBD2	ASSQGSAGGREETQY
TRBV7-8	TRBJ1-1	-	ASSLVGGEAF
TRBV30	TRBJ2-1	-	AYSILATYNEQF
TRBV9	-	TRBD2	ASSRTSGSYEQY
TRBV29-1	TRBJ2-3	TRBD2	SGIASGNTDTQY